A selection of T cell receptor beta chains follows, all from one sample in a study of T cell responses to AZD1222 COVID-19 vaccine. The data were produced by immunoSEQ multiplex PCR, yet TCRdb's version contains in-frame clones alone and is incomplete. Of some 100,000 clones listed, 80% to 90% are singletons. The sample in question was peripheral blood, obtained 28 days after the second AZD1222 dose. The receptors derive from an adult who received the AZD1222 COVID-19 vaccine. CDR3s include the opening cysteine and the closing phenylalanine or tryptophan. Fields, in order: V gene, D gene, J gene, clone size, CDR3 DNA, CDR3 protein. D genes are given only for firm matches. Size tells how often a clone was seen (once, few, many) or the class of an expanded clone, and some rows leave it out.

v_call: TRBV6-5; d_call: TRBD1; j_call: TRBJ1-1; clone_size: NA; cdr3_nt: TGTGCCAGCGGGGCAGGGGGCACTGAAGCTTTCTTT; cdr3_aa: CASGAGGTEAFF
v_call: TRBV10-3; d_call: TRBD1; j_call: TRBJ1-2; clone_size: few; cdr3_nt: TGTGCCATCGGCAGGGGGCTCGGCTATGGCTACACCTTC; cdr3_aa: CAIGRGLGYGYTF
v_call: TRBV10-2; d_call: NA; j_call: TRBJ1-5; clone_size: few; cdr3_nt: TGCGCCAGCAAATCCCGGGGGAATCAGCCCCAGCATTTT; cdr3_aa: CASKSRGNQPQHF
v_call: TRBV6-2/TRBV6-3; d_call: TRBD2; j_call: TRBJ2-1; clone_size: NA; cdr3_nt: TGTGCCAGCAGTTACTCTAGCGGGGTCTGGAATGAGCAGTTCTTC; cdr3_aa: CASSYSSGVWNEQFF
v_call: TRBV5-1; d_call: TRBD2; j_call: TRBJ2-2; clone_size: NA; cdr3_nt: TGCGCCAGCAGCTTGGCGCTAGCGGGAGGATACACCGGGGAGCTGTTTTTT; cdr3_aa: CASSLALAGGYTGELFF
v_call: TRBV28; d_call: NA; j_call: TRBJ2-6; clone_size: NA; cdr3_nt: TGTGCCAGCAGTTTACACCGGGACGGAGTCTCTGGGGCCAACGTCCTGACTTTC; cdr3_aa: CASSLHRDGVSGANVLTF
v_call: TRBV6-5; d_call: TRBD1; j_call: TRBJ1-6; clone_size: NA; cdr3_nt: TGTGCCAGCAGTTACTCCGGGACAGGGGTCTATTCACCCCTCCACTTT; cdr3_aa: CASSYSGTGVYSPLHF
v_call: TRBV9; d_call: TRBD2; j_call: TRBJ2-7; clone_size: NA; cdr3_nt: TGTGCCAGCAGCGTAGATGCTAGCGGCTACGAGCAGTACTTC; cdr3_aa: CASSVDASGYEQYF
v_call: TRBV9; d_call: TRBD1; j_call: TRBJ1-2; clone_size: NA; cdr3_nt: TGTGCCAGCAGCGACGGACAGGCTAACTATGGCTACACCTTC; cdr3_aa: CASSDGQANYGYTF
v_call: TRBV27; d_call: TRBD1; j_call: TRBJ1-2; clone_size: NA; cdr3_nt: TGTGCCAGCAGTAGTACAGGGGGCCCAGGCTACACCTTC; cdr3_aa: CASSSTGGPGYTF
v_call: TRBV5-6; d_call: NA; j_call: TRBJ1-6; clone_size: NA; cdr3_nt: TGTGCCAGCAGCCCACTGCCGGGGCAGTGGACTGATTTCCTCCACTTT; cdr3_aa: CASSPLPGQWTDFLHF
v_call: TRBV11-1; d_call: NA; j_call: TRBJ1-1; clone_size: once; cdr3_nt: TGTGCCAGCAGCTTAGCGGGGGTGGCCAACAGAGCTTTCTTT; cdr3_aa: CASSLAGVANRAFF
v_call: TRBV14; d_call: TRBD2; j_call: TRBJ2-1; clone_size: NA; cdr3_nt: TGTGCCAGCAGCCAAGCGCGAACTAGCGGGGCCTACAATGAGCAGTTCTTC; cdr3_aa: CASSQARTSGAYNEQFF
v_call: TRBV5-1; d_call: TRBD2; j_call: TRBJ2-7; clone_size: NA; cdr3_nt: TGCGCCAGCAGCCTTAGCGGGAGGGCCGTAGGTGAGCAGTACTTC; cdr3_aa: CASSLSGRAVGEQYF
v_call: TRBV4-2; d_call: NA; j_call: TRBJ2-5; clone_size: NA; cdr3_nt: TGTGCCAGCAGCCAAGGGGGGACCGAAGAGACCCAGTACTTC; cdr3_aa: CASSQGGTEETQYF
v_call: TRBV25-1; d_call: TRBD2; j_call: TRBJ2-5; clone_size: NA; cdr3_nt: TGTGCCAGCAAGTTGGCGGGGCGGGAGGGTAAAGAGACCCAGTACTTC; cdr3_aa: CASKLAGREGKETQYF
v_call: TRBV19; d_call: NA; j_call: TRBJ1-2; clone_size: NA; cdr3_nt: TGTGCCAGTAGTCCCGGGGCCCATGGCTACACCTTC; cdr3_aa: CASSPGAHGYTF
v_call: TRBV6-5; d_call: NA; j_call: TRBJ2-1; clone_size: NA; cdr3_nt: TGTGCCAGCAGCCAATCGGTAGAGCAGTTCTTC; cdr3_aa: CASSQSVEQFF
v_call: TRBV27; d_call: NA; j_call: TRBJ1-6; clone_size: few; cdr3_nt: TGTGCCAGCAGTTTACCCGGGGATGGTTCACCCCTCCACTTT; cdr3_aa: CASSLPGDGSPLHF
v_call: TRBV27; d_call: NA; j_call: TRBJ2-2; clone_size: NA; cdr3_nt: TGTGCCAGCAGTTTAGACGGGAACACCGGGGAGCTGTTTTTT; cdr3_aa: CASSLDGNTGELFF
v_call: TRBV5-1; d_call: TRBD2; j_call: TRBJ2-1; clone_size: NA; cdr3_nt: TGCGCCAGCAGCTGGGCAACCATGGGACTAGCGGGAGTTCGGTCCTACAATGAGCAGTTCTTC; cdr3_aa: CASSWATMGLAGVRSYNEQFF
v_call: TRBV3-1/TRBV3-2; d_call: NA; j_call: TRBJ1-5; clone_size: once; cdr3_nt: TGTGCCAGCAGCCAACAGCGCAATCAGCCCCAGCATTTT; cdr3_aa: CASSQQRNQPQHF
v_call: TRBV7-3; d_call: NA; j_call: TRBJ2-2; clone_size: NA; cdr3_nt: TGTGCCAGCAGTCTCCTCGGGGGTATTGAGAACACCGGGGAGCTGTTTTTT; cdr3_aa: CASSLLGGIENTGELFF
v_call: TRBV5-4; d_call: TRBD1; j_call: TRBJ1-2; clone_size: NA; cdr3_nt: TGTGCCAGCAGTCTGAACAGGGGCCAGAACTATGGCTACACCTTC; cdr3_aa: CASSLNRGQNYGYTF
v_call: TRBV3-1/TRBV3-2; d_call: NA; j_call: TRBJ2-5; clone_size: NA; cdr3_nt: TGTGCCAGCAGCCAACTTCTTCCCGGGGGCTACCAAGAGACCCAGTACTTC; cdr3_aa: CASSQLLPGGYQETQYF
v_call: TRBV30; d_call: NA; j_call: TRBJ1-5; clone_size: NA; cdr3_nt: TGTGCCTGGAGTGGAAGGGACAGCAATCAGCCCCAGCATTTT; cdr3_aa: CAWSGRDSNQPQHF
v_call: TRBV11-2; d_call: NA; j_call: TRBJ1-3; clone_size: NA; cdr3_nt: TGTGCCAGCAGATCGCCGGTCTCTGGAAACACCATATATTTT; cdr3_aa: CASRSPVSGNTIYF
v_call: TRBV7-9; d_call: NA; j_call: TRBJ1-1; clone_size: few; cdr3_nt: TGTGCCAGCAGCCCTGGGGGGGACACTGAAGCTTTCTTT; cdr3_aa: CASSPGGDTEAFF
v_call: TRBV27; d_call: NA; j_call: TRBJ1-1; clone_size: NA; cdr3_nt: TGTGCCAGCAGCTCCGCCGACAGGATGAACACTGAAGCTTTCTTT; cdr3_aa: CASSSADRMNTEAFF
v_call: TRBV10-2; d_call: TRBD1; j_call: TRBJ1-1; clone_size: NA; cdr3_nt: TGCGCCAGCAGTGAACCTTTGGGGAGGGGGCGCAGAACTGAAGCTTTCTTT; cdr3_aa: CASSEPLGRGRRTEAFF
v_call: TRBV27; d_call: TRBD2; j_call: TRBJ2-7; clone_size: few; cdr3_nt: TGTGCCAGCAGGGGACTAGTGAACTACGAGCAGTACTTC; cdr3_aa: CASRGLVNYEQYF
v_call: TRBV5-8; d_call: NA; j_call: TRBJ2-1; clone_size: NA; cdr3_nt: TGTGCCAGCAGCCCGGGCCCTCACAATGAGCAGTTCTTC; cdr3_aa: CASSPGPHNEQFF
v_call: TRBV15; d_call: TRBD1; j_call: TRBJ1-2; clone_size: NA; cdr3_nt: TGTGCCACCAGCAGAGAGCGGGACAGGTCTTGGTACACCTTC; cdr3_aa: CATSRERDRSWYTF
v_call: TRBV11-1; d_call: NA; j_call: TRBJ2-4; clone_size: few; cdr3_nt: TGTGCCAGCAGCTCGGCCATTGAGGCCAAAAACATTCAGTACTTC; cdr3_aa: CASSSAIEAKNIQYF
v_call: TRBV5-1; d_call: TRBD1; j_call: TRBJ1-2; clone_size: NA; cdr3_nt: TGCGCCAGCACCGCAACCGGGACAGGGAATGGCTACACCTTC; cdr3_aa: CASTATGTGNGYTF
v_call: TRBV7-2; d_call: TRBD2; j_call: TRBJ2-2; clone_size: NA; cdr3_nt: TGTGCCAGCAGCTTAGTGACTAGCGGGCCCACCGGGGAGCTGTTTTTT; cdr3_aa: CASSLVTSGPTGELFF
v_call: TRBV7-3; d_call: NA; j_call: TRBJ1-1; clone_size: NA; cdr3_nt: TGTGCCAGCAGCTTCTTAAAGAACACTGAAGCTTTCTTT; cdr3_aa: CASSFLKNTEAFF
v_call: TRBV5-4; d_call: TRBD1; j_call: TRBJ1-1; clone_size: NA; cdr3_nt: TGTGCCAGCAGCTTAACAGGGGCCACGGGACAAGCTTTCTTT; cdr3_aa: CASSLTGATGQAFF
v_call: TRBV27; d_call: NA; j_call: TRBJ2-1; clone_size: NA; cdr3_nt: TGTGCCAGCAGACCAGGGGGGCCCTACAATGAGCAGTTCTTC; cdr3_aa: CASRPGGPYNEQFF
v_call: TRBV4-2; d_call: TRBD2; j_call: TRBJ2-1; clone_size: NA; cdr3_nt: TGTGCCAGCAGCCAAGATCCGGGGGGCTCCTACAATGAGCAGTTCTTC; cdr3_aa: CASSQDPGGSYNEQFF
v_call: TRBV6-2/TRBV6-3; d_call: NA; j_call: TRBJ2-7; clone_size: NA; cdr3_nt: TGTGCCAGCAGCTGGTCGGACACCTCCTACGAGCAGTACTTC; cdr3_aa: CASSWSDTSYEQYF
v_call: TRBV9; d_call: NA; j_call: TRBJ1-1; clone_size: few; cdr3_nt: TGTGCCAGCAGCGTGGGCAGGGAGGGGACTGAAGCTTTCTTT; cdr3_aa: CASSVGREGTEAFF
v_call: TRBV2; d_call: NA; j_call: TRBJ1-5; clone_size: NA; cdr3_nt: TGTGCCAGCAGTGGGGGGGGACGGGCTAATCAGCCCCAGCATTTT; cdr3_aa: CASSGGGRANQPQHF
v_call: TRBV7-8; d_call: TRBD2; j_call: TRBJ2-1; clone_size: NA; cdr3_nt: TGTGCCAGCAGCTTAGTGATTAGCGGGGGCCTCGTAGGTCCCAATGAGCAGTTCTTC; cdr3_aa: CASSLVISGGLVGPNEQFF
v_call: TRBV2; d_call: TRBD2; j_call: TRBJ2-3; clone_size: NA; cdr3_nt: TGTGCCAGCAGGGTAGAGGGAGGGTATACGCAGTATTTT; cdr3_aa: CASRVEGGYTQYF
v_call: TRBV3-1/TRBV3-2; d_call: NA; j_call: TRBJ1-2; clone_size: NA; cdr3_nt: TGTGCCAGCAGCCAAGACGCAGATCCTGAATATGGCTACACCTTC; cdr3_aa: CASSQDADPEYGYTF
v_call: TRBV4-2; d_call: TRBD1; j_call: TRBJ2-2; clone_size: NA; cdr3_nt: TGTGCCAGCAGCCAAAGCCGGGACAGCCTGTTCACCGGGGAGCTGTTTTTT; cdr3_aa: CASSQSRDSLFTGELFF
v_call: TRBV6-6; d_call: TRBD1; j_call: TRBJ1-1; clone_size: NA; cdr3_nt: TGTGCCAGCAGTTACAAGACAGGGGGTTCCACTGAAGCTTTCTTT; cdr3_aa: CASSYKTGGSTEAFF
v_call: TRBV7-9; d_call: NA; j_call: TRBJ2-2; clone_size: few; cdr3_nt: TGTGCCAGCAGCTTAGGGCACCGGGACAAGGCGAACACCGGGGAGCTGTTTTTT; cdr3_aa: CASSLGHRDKANTGELFF
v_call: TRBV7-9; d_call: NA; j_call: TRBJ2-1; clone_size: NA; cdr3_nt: TGTGCCAGCAGCTCTCCGAACAATGAGCAGTTCTTC; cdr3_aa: CASSSPNNEQFF
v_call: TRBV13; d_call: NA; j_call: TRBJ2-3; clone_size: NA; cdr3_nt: TGTGCCAGCAGTTCCATAAGGACAGATACGCAGTATTTT; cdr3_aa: CASSSIRTDTQYF
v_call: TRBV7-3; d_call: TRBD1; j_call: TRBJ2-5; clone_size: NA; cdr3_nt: TGTGCCAGCAGCTTAGGGACAGCGTACCAAGAGACCCAGTACTTC; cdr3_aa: CASSLGTAYQETQYF
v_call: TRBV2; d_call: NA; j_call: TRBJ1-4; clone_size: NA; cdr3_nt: TGTGCCAGCAGTGAATTGCCTAATGAAAAACTGTTTTTT; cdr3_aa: CASSELPNEKLFF
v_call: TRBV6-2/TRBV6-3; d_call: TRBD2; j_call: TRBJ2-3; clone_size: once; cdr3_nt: TGTGCCAGCAGCGGACTAGTATCATCAGATACGCAGTATTTT; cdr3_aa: CASSGLVSSDTQYF
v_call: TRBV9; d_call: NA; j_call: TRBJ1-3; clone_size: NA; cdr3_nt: TGTGCCAGCAGCGTGAGGCCCGGGGGGGAGTCAAACACCATATATTTT; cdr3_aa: CASSVRPGGESNTIYF
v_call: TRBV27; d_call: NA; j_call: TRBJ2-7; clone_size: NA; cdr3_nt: TGTGCCAGCAGTTTAATCGGACACCCCTACGAGCAGTACTTC; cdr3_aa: CASSLIGHPYEQYF
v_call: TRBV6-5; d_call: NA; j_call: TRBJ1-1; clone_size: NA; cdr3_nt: TGTGCCAGCAGTTACATACGGAACACTGAAGCTTTCTTT; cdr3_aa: CASSYIRNTEAFF
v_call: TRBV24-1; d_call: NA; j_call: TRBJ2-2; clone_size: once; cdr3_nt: TGTGCCACCAGTGACGCCACCGGGGAGCTGTTTTTT; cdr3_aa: CATSDATGELFF
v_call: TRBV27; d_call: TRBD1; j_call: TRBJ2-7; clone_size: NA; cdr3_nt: TGTGCCAGCAGTTTGTTGACAGGGCGGGAGCAGTACTTC; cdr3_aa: CASSLLTGREQYF
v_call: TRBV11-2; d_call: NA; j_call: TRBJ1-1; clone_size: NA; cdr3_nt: TGTGCCAGCAGCGGAGGGTGGGTCGAGGCTGAAGCTTTCTTT; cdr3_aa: CASSGGWVEAEAFF